This entry describes one T cell receptor (beta chain). The sample belongs to a study of cytomegalovirus exposure and HLA in healthy donors. Participants comprised healthy donors of bone marrow. The primer mix had 60 Vbeta and 13 Jbeta primers. Data came from immunoSEQ multiplex PCR; TCRdb stores just in-frame clones and leaves some out. The sample holds around 100,000 clones, roughly 88% seen once. Germline V gene data show CDR1 as SNHLY and CDR2 as FYNNEI. The CDR3 extends over 14 amino acids. The trim removed 6 bases at V and 3 bases at J, leaving 7 bases unmatched. The rearrangement uses TRBV2 and TRBJ1-2, with 7 bases aligning to TRBD1. The TCR sequence derives from a young woman in good health and CMV-seronegative. Sequenced input: PBMCs. The CDR3 spells CASRKMTGHYGYTF. The CDR3 nucleotides are TGTGCCAGCAGAAAAATGACAGGGCACTATGGCTACACCTTC.